This paragraph reports one TCR beta chain. This entry comes from a study of CD8 T cells in Susac syndrome. An input of roughly 0.5 to 1 ug of RNA was subjected to reverse transcription using random hexamers. TCRdb independently ran MiXCR on the immunoSEQ multiplex PCR reads; one entry per CDR3 protein. Among some 110,000 distinct CDR3 sequences, over 90% were seen once, and the ten largest hold roughly 0.13%. The germline V gene encodes CDR1 SGHTA and CDR2 FQGNSA. The length of the CDR3 is 15 residues. V dropped 1 base and J dropped 5 bases, with 14 bases sitting between them. Sequencing was carried out using CD4+ T cells from PBMCs. The chain recombines TRBV7-2 with TRBJ2-5; D may be TRBD1 (5 bases). This clonotype was obtained from a human donor with Susac syndrome. CDR3 sequence: CASSLVGRMGETQYF. DNA of the CDR3: TGTGCCAGCAGCTTAGTGGGGCGTATGGGCGAGACCCAGTACTTC.